This T cell receptor (beta chain) originates from a study of T cell changes during pregnancy in multiple sclerosis. This table comes from immunoSEQ multiplex PCR, and its TCRdb copy is limited to in-frame clones, with some not included. The sample records fewer than 90,000 clones, approximately 94% being singletons. The V end lost 4 bases, the J end lost 0 bases, and 20 bases lay between the germline ends. The CDR3 spans 17 residues. Germline loops: CDR1 SGHRS, CDR2 YFSETQ. The chain combines TRBV5-1 with TRBJ2-7; D possibly corresponds to TRBD2 (5 bases). The sample was peripheral blood, taken in the third trimester of pregnancy. The sequence was obtained from a female donor with multiple sclerosis, enrolled in a pregnancy study. This chain's CDR3 is CASSPRPPSPSSYEQYF. In DNA form, the CDR3 reads TGCGCCAGCAGCCCTAGGCCCCCTAGCCCGAGCTCCTACGAGCAGTACTTC. The variable domain in full, with the rest retrieved from reference TRBV5-1 and TRBJ2-7, is KAGVTQTPRYLIKTRGQQVTLSCSPISGHRSVSWYQQTPGQGLQFLFEYFSETQRNKGNFPGRFSGRQFSNSRSEMNVSTLELGDSALYLCASSPRPPSPSSYEQYFGPGTRLTVT.